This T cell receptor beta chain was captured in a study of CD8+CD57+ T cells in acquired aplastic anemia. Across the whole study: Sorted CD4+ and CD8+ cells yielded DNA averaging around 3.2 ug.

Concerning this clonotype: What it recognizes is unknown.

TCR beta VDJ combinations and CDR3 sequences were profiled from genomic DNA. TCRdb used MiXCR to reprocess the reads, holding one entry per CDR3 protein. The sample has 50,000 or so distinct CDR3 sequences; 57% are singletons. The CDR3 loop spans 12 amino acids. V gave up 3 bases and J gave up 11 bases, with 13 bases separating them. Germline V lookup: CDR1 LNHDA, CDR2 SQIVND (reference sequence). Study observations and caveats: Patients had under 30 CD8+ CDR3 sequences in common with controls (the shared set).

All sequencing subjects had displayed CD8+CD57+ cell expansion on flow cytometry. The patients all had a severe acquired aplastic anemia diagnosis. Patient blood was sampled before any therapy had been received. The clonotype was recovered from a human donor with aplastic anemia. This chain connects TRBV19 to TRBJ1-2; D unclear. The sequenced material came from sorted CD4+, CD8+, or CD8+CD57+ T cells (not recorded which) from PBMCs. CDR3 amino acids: CASSMREGGYTF. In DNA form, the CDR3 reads TGTGCCAGTAGTATGCGCGAGGGCGGATACACCTTC.